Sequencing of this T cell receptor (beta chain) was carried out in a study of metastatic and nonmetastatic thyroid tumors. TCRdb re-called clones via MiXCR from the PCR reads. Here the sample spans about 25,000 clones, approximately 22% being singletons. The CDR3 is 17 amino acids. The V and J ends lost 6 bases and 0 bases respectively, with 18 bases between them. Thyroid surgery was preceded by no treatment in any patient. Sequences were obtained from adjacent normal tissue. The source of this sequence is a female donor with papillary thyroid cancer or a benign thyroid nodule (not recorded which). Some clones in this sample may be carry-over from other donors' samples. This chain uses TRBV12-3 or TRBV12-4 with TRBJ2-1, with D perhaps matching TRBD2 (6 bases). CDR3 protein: CASRHNLATGSYNEQFF. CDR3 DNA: TGTGCCAGCAGACACAACCTAGCGACCGGCTCCTACAATGAGCAGTTCTTC.